One sample yielded the 18 T cell receptor beta chains listed below, sequenced in a study of human T cells and chemical hapten exposure. This sample's time point: patch test 3, about 24 weeks after DPC sensitization. This sample's treatment: therapeutic diphenylcyclopropenone sensitization with weekly scalp DPC. MiXCR was run by TCRdb on the RACE reads, yielding one entry per CDR3 protein. The table records 62,000 or so distinct CDR3 sequences, roughly 9.6% of them present only once. Source: whole blood, taken in connection with sensitization to the hapten diphenylcyclopropenone (DPC). These receptors all stem from a woman between 25 and 40 years old with alopecia areata. Some clones in this sample may be carry-over from other donors' samples.

The sample holds a few counts of this clonotype. The chain carries TRBV5-1 and TRBJ1-1; no clear D gene. Trimming pared 2 bases from V and 2 bases from J, leaving 10 bases between. Per the germline V gene, CDR1 is SGHRS and CDR2 is YFSETQ. CDR3 length equals 14 residues. CDR3 in DNA: TGCGCCAGCAGCTTAAACGTCCCAAACACTGAAGCTTTCTTT. Translating gives CASSLNVPNTEAFF. The full variable domain, in which reference TRBV5-1 and TRBJ1-1 provide the parts outside the CDR3, is KAGVTQTPRYLIKTRGQQVTLSCSPISGHRSVSWYQQTPGQGLQFLFEYFSETQRNKGNFPGRFSGRQFSNSRSEMNVSTLELGDSALYLCASSLNVPNTEAFFGQGTRLTVV.

The chain links TRBV7-2 to TRBJ2-3; D remains ambiguous. This CDR3 has 15 residues. CDR1 is SGHTA and CDR2 is FQGNSA in the germline V gene. Trimming removed 1 base at V and 2 bases at J, with 10 bases between. CDR3 sequence: CASSLGIQTTDTQYF. For the CDR3, the DNA is TGTGCCAGCAGCTTAGGTATACAGACCACAGATACGCAGTATTTT.

The rearrangement links TRBV12-3 or TRBV12-4 to TRBJ2-1; TRBD2 agrees at 10 bases. With 5 bases clipped from V and 5 bases from J, the junction kept 3 bases outside the gene matches. The CDR3 is 14 amino acids. The CDR3 spells CASSRSGRHNEQFF. For the CDR3, the DNA is TGTGCCAGCAGTCGTAGCGGGAGGCACAATGAGCAGTTCTTC.

This clonotype was detected many times. This chain connects TRBV18 to TRBJ2-3; D uncertain. The V end was cut by 4 bases, the J end by 6 bases, with 11 bases between. The V gene's germline CDR1 is KGHSH and CDR2 LQKENI. This CDR3 has 13 residues. In DNA, the CDR3 is TGTGCCAGCTCACTTACCTTGGGGGATACGCAGTATTTT. This translates into CASSLTLGDTQYF.

The sample holds many counts of this clonotype. V is TRBV7-2 and J is TRBJ1-2, with D hard to call. CDR1 and CDR2 (germline): SGHTA, FQGNSA. The V and J ends lost 5 bases and 4 bases respectively, with 17 bases between them. The CDR3 has 15 residues. In DNA form, the CDR3 reads TGTGCCAGCAGCCCACCCCGGACGCCTTCCTATGGCTACACCTTC. This encodes CASSPPRTPSYGYTF.

There are many counts of this clonotype. The chain combines TRBV12-3 or TRBV12-4 with TRBJ2-2; 9 bases are shared with TRBD2. The CDR3 extends over 15 amino acids. V shed 3 bases, J shed 6 bases, and the junction held 5 bases outside the gene matches. DNA for the CDR3: TGTGCCAGCAGTTTTGCGGGGGGGCCCCCCGGGGAGCTGTTTTTT. As protein: CASSFAGGPPGELFF.

This clonotype was seen a few times. DNA for the CDR3: TGCGCCAGCAGCCAAGGAACAGGGTCGCGTGAGCAGTTCTTC. Translated, it gives CASSQGTGSREQFF. The gene calls are TRBV4-3 and TRBJ2-1; tentative D call: TRBD1 (6 bases). CDR1 and CDR2 from the germline V gene are LGHNA and YSLEER. The CDR3 sequence is 14 residues long. V lost 1 base to trimming and J lost 9 bases, with 13 bases between them.

This clonotype occurred many times. This chain joins TRBV7-8 and TRBJ1-1; TRBD1 matches at 7 bases. This CDR3 spans 14 amino acids. Per germline, CDR1 SGHVS and CDR2 FQNEAQ. The V gene end was trimmed by 5 bases and the J gene end by 1 base; junction bases not matched to a gene: 4. CDR3 sequence: CASSPWTGNTEAFF. In DNA form, the CDR3 reads TGTGCCAGCAGCCCCTGGACAGGGAACACTGAAGCTTTCTTT.

The V call is TRBV7-9, the J call TRBJ1-6, with D perhaps TRBD1 (5 bases). The germline V gene encodes CDR1 SEHNR and CDR2 FQNEAQ (reference sequence). The ends were cut back, 0 bases at V and 9 bases at J, with 15 bases in the middle. The CDR3 runs 16 residues. CDR3 sequence reads: CASSLAQGGGGSPLHF. In nucleotides, the CDR3 is TGTGCCAGCAGCTTAGCGCAGGGTGGAGGCGGTTCACCCCTCCACTTT.

The CDR3 bases are TGTGCCAGCAGGAATGCGGGGGGGACAAATCAGCCCCAGCATTTT. Residues: CASRNAGGTNQPQHF. V gene TRBV27 combines with J gene TRBJ1-5, with a weak D call TRBD1 (6 bases). This CDR3 contains 15 residues. Germline V gene lookup returns CDR1 MNHEY and CDR2 SMNVEV (reference sequence). Trimming shortened V by 6 bases and J by 4 bases, and 16 bases separated the two germline ends.

This clonotype was detected ten times or more. This chain connects TRBV29-1 to TRBJ2-4; the D gene is possibly TRBD2 (6 bases). The germline gives CDR1 SQVTM, CDR2 ANQGSEA. V was pared by 7 bases and J by 8 bases, with 18 bases between. The CDR3 runs 13 residues. In DNA form, the CDR3 reads TGCAGCGCCCGACTAGGACGGGAGCACATTCAGTACTTC. Protein: CSARLGREHIQYF.

This clonotype was counted at least ten times. The chain couples TRBV7-9 to TRBJ2-7; 7 nucleotides match TRBD1. CDR3 length equals 13 residues. Trimming at V came to 1 base and at J to 3 bases, leaving 0 bases not matched to a gene. The V gene's germline CDR1 is SEHNR and CDR2 FQNEAQ (reference sequence). CDR3 region: CASSLGTGYEQYF. The CDR3 DNA reads as TGTGCCAGCAGCTTAGGGACAGGCTACGAGCAGTACTTC.

The rearrangement links TRBV9 to TRBJ2-2; no firm D call. Germline V CDR1 and CDR2: SGDLS, YYNGEE. Trimming left V 4 bases short and J 6 bases short, with 13 bases between. The CDR3 runs 14 residues. CDR3 region: CASSREASPGELFF. The CDR3 nucleotides are TGTGCCAGCAGCCGAGAAGCCAGCCCCGGGGAGCTGTTTTTT.

This clonotype was counted ten times or more. The chain recombines TRBV18 with TRBJ1-2; D is undetermined. V was cut by 6 bases and J by 5 bases, with 13 bases left in between. This CDR3 region has 13 residues. Germline-derived CDR1 and CDR2 are KGHSH and LQKENI. The DNA for the CDR3 is TGTGCCAGCTCGCCCGACGGGCCTTATGGCTACACCTTC. Translating it yields CASSPDGPYGYTF.

The CDR3 loop reads CAISTDKSGTSGGRYNEQFF. The CDR3 region has the DNA TGTGCCATCAGCACCGATAAGTCCGGGACTAGCGGGGGGCGGTACAATGAGCAGTTCTTC. The chain has TRBV10-3 and TRBJ2-1; 15 bases line up with TRBD2. This CDR3 has 20 residues. The V segment lost 6 bases and the J segment 4 bases; nucleotides outside the gene matches: 16. The germline CDR1 and CDR2 sequences are ENHRY and SYGVKD.

This clonotype showed up just a few times. The rearrangement links TRBV20-1 to TRBJ2-1; the match to TRBD2 covers 9 bases. CDR3 length: 15 residues. CDR1 is DFQATT and CDR2 is SNEGSKA in the germline V gene (reference sequence). The J segment lost 5 bases and the V segment lost 5 bases, leaving 10 bases of the junction unmatched. The CDR3 DNA is TGCAGTGCTCTAACCGGGACTAGCAGACACAATGAGCAGTTCTTC. Residues: CSALTGTSRHNEQFF.

This clonotype was counted only a few times. V and J are TRBV7-2 and TRBJ1-6; D possibly corresponds to TRBD1 (5 bases). The CDR3 spans 16 residues. V shed 1 base and J shed 8 bases, with 15 bases lying between them. Looked up from germline, CDR1 is SGHTA and CDR2 is FQGNSA. The CDR3 spells CASSLVPGGGDSPLHF. In DNA, the CDR3 is TGTGCCAGCAGCTTAGTACCCGGGGGGGGTGATTCACCCCTCCACTTT.

This rearrangement joins TRBV20-1 to TRBJ2-3, with D uncertain. There are 12 residues in the CDR3. The V end was cut by 6 bases, the J end by 2 bases, with 9 bases between. Germline V gene lookup returns CDR1 DFQATT and CDR2 SNEGSKA (reference sequence). The CDR3 nucleotides are TGCAGTGCCAAACCCTTCACAGATACGCAGTATTTT. Translated, it gives CSAKPFTDTQYF.